Reported below is one T cell receptor beta chain. This clone is assessed as medium-sized (0.01 to 0.1%). Its target antigen remains unknown. Coverage ceases 3 residues before the CDR3 finishes, and the germline J gene fills in the end. For sequencing input, CVID and control samples contributed equivalent amounts of genomic DNA. For every sample, a 60 bp segment covering the rearranged TCRbeta CDR3 region was amplified and then sequenced. TCRbeta amplification used the immunoSEQ assay, a bias-corrected multiplex PCR with high-throughput sequencing. The source study handled its data this way. Every unique nucleotide sequence was considered a clone and was annotated with V, D and J genes, copy number and frequency. Sequences were labeled productive if in frame, and non-productive if out of frame or containing stop codons. As previously described, clonality was calculated on the basis of Shannon's entropy. Mean CDR3 Kyte-Doolittle hydropathy was derived from the predicted amino acid sequences of productive clones. Hierarchical clustering of scaled V gene usage was performed with the R hclust function using Manhattan distance and complete linkage. Clone sharing by CDR3 amino acid sequence was assessed by resampling 12 repertoires per group over 100 rounds. The repertoires were screened for some 69 published EBV-specific TCRbeta sequences and some 230 published CMV-specific TCRbeta sequences. A couple of CVID samples yielding fewer than 10,000 sequences were excluded from analysis, leaving fewer than 50 CVID repertoires. TCRdb took over this immuneACCESS table, retaining in-frame rearrangements with V and J assigned. Such tables are incomplete; in checked studies, under half of the missing clones stem from an unresolved V gene, and the remainder is unexplained. Clone size and the V and J calls come from that table; the DNA yielded D and trimming. The sample records about 11,000 clones, none occurring a single time. The ten most abundant clones make up around 5.8% of the sample.

The data are from a study of T cell clonality in common variable immunodeficiency (dated by TCRdb to about 2015). Standard criteria, namely reduction of serum IgG, IgA and/or IgM below the normal range together with specific antibody deficiency, were applied for the diagnosis of CVID. A total of 44 subjects (15 female and roughly 30 male; age range about 9 to 65 years, mean age around 40) were included in the CVID group. Both CVID patients and healthy controls were predominantly of Caucasian heritage. At the time of study participation, every CVID subject had been on replacement immunoglobulin therapy for at least one year. When blood was collected, none of the CVID subjects were ill or on immunomodulatory or immunosuppressive medication. From each donor, about 4.5 to 9 ml of heparinized peripheral whole blood was collected. Genomic DNA from adults with common variable immune deficiency (CVID) and from healthy adult controls was used for sequencing of TCRbeta CDR3 repertoires. Diluted blood was subjected to density centrifugation over Hypaque 1077 or Ficoll-Paque for isolation of peripheral blood mononuclear cells. Unsorted mononuclear cells served as the source of genomic DNA, which was extracted either by Qiagen column purification or by a centrifugation-based method.

The CDR3 measures 15 amino acids from cysteine to phenylalanine. The DNA has 36 bases, all within the CDR3, and is read from base 1. CDR1 and CDR2 are read off the germline V gene (reference sequence) as SGHNT and YYREEE. Here V drops 4 bases and J drops 8 bases, and the junction holds 5 bases not matched to any gene. Beyond this particular receptor, the publication reports: The authors noted that sequencing repertoires of T cell subpopulations would be needed to clarify what caused the increased clonality in CVID. Even though DNA input was equal, the average per sample came to about 81,820 unique sequences for controls compared with approximately 29,000 for CVID samples. CVID TCRbeta sequences were reported to have fewer deletions and N-nucleotide insertions and to lack highly modified clones with 13 or more V deletions. Correlations of repertoire features with clinical complications were constrained by heterogeneity among patients within the CVID cohort. Fewer TCRbeta clones were shared among CVID subjects than among healthy controls (p < 0.0001). TCRbeta clonality was higher in CVID subjects than in healthy controls (t-test p = 0.018), and the increase was most characteristic of about a third of subjects.

The clonotype was recovered from a human donor with common variable immunodeficiency. The sample was peripheral blood mononuclear cells. The chain links TRBV5-4 with TRBJ2-1, and 14 junction bases match TRBD2. Partial CDR3 DNA: TGTGCCAGCAGCCCCGGGACTAGCGGGAGCTATGAG. Translated, it reads CASSPGTSGSYE. The full CDR3 sequence reads CASSPGTSGSYEQFF.